The 31 T cell receptor beta chains below come from one sample, sequenced in a study of T cell responses to AZD1222 COVID-19 vaccine. TCRdb keeps only in-frame clones here, not all; method: immunoSEQ multiplex PCR. The sample comprises 80,000 to 100,000 clones, roughly 92% of which are singletons, and roughly 12% rests with the top ten. The specimen was peripheral blood, collected on day 0 of AZD1222 vaccination. The receptors stem from an adult in good health.

The chain joins TRBV5-4 to TRBJ1-1, with D perhaps TRBD1 (6 bases). V lost 4 bases, J lost 5 bases, and 24 bases lay in between. The CDR3 is 17 residues long. Looked up from germline, CDR1 is SGHNT and CDR2 is YYREEE (reference sequence). CDR3 protein: CASSLGVGGKGTTEAFF. The CDR3 coding sequence is TGTGCCAGCAGCCTCGGCGTGGGTGGGAAGGGGACAACTGAAGCTTTCTTT.

This chain links TRBV5-6 with TRBJ1-6; TRBD1 matches at 8 bases. Germline V CDR1 and CDR2: SGHDT, YYEEEE. The trim removed 0 bases at V and 10 bases at J, leaving 12 bases unmatched. This CDR3 region has 17 residues. The CDR3 coding sequence is TGTGCCAGCAGCTTGGTTCGGACAGGGCCATGGAGATCACCCCTCCACTTT. Protein product: CASSLVRTGPWRSPLHF. The variable domain in full, with the rest retrieved from reference TRBV5-6 and TRBJ1-6, is DAGVTQSPTHLIKTRGQQVTLRCSPKSGHDTVSWYQQALGQGPQFIFQYYEEEERQRGNFPDRFSGHQFPNYSSELNVNALLLGDSALYLCASSLVRTGPWRSPLHFGNGTRLTVT.

The rearrangement uses TRBV6-2 or TRBV6-3 and TRBJ2-7; TRBD1 matches 9 bases. The CDR3 has 14 residues. Trimming removed 1 base from V and 3 bases from J; junction bases left unmatched: 1. Germline CDR1 MNHEY, CDR2 SVGEGT. In DNA form, the CDR3 reads TGTGCCAGCAGTTACTTGGGACAGGGCTACGAGCAGTACTTC. It translates to CASSYLGQGYEQYF.

The chain employs TRBV6-5 and TRBJ1-1, with D possibly being TRBD1 (5 bases). Germline V gene lookup returns CDR1 MNHEY and CDR2 SVGAGI. The length of the CDR3 is 15 residues. Trimming left V 2 bases short and J 1 base short, with 11 bases between. The DNA for the CDR3 is TGTGCCAGCAGTTACGGCCCGGGGACGAACACTGAAGCTTTCTTT. It is translated as CASSYGPGTNTEAFF.

This rearrangement joins TRBV7-9 to TRBJ1-1; tentative D call: TRBD1 (5 bases). V was shortened by 6 bases and J by 4 bases, with 18 bases between the two germline ends. CDR3 size: 15 residues. Looked up from germline, CDR1 is SEHNR and CDR2 is FQNEAQ (reference sequence). The CDR3 DNA follows: TGTGCCAGCAGTCCCCCCCTGGGACGGAGCACTGAAGCTTTCTTT. Protein: CASSPPLGRSTEAFF.

The rearrangement uses TRBV10-3 and TRBJ1-4; D perhaps matches TRBD1 (6 bases). Trimming cost V 6 bases and J 5 bases, with 13 bases left between them. The CDR3 extends over 14 amino acids. Germline values: CDR1 ENHRY, CDR2 SYGVKD. In nucleotides, the CDR3 is TGTGCCATCAGGAGGGAAGGACAGAATGAAAAACTGTTTTTT. Protein product: CAIRREGQNEKLFF.

V usage is TRBV28 and J usage is TRBJ2-3; tentatively, D is TRBD2 (5 bases). The V end lost 5 bases, the J end lost 1 base, and 13 bases lay between the germline ends. The CDR3 loop spans 15 amino acids. Germline V gene sequence: CDR1 MDHEN, CDR2 SYDVKM. The CDR3 DNA sequence: TGTGCCAGCAGTCAGTCGACCGGGGGCACAGATACGCAGTATTTT. Its protein product is CASSQSTGGTDTQYF.

V is TRBV6-2 or TRBV6-3 and J is TRBJ1-6; D perhaps matches TRBD1 (5 bases). CDR1 and CDR2 from the germline V gene are MNHEY and SVGEGT. The V and J ends lost 6 bases and 7 bases respectively, with 19 bases between them. The length of the CDR3 is 16 residues. Written as DNA, the CDR3 is TGTGCCAGCAGCCCTACCGGGGACCCAGGCAATTCACCCCTCCACTTT. This sequence encodes CASSPTGDPGNSPLHF.

This clone was recorded once. The J gene is TRBJ1-5, the V gene TRBV19; 10 nucleotides match TRBD1. The CDR3 has 18 residues. Unmatched junction bases numbered 16, after V lost 5 bases and J lost 6 bases. Germline V gene data show CDR1 as LNHDA and CDR2 as SQIVND (reference sequence). In nucleotides, the CDR3 is TGTGCCAGTAGTCGATCCCTCTCCGGGACAGGGGTGGGTCAGCCCCAGCATTTT. Translating gives CASSRSLSGTGVGQPQHF.

The CDR3 protein is CASSPDRGNNSPLHF. DNA of the CDR3: TGTGCCAGCAGCCCTGACAGGGGTAATAATTCACCCCTCCACTTT. V gene TRBV7-9 combines with J gene TRBJ1-6, with 8 bases matching TRBD1. J was trimmed by 5 bases and V by 5 bases; bases with no gene match: 5. There are 15 residues in the CDR3. Germline lookup yields CDR1 SEHNR and CDR2 FQNEAQ (reference sequence).

This chain uses TRBV28 with TRBJ2-7, with D possibly called TRBD1 or TRBD2 (5 bases each). Germline V gene data show CDR1 as MDHEN and CDR2 as SYDVKM. The CDR3 has 14 amino acids. V gave up 6 bases and J gave up 3 bases, with 15 bases separating them. This CDR3 is CASRYFQGDYEQYF. In nucleotides, the CDR3 is TGTGCCAGCAGGTACTTTCAGGGAGACTACGAGCAGTACTTC.

This chain joins TRBV29-1 and TRBJ2-7; D remains unclear. The CDR3 is made up of 14 amino acids. Germline loops: CDR1 SQVTM, CDR2 ANQGSEA. V dropped 4 bases and J dropped 3 bases, with 16 bases sitting between them. CDR3 bases: TGCAGCGTTGTAGTAGGTGACTGGCGCTACGAGCAGTACTTC. It is translated as CSVVVGDWRYEQYF.

The J gene is TRBJ2-2, the V gene TRBV18; 7 bases are shared with TRBD1. The CDR3 spans 16 residues. The V gene's germline CDR1 is KGHSH and CDR2 LQKENI. Germline trimming cut 3 bases from V and 6 bases from J; bases unmatched to any gene: 10. The DNA of the CDR3 is TGTGCCAGCTCACCTGGAGCAGGGGGTAATGCCGGGGAGCTGTTTTTT. This translates into CASSPGAGGNAGELFF.

The rearrangement uses TRBV10-3 and TRBJ2-6; D uncertain. The CDR3 length is 14 residues. Trimming pared 11 bases from V and 0 bases from J, leaving 11 bases between. Germline values: CDR1 ENHRY, CDR2 SYGVKD. The CDR3 bases are TGTGCCTCCACCGCGATCTCTGGGGCCAACGTCCTGACTTTC. It translates to CASTAISGANVLTF.

This sequence joins TRBV4-1 and TRBJ1-2, with TRBD1 identical over 8 bases. The CDR3 is made up of 17 amino acids. Germline-derived CDR1 and CDR2 are MGHRA and YSYEKL. The ends lost 4 bases at V and 2 bases at J; junction bases unmatched: 12. In DNA, the CDR3 is TGCGCCAGCAGCCCCTGGCCCGCGACAGGGGTGAACTATGGCTACACCTTC. It translates to CASSPWPATGVNYGYTF.

The chain combines TRBV5-1 with TRBJ2-3; D gene unclear. The CDR3 is 16 amino acids. Germline loops: CDR1 SGHRS, CDR2 YFSETQ. V shed 4 bases and J shed 0 bases, with 15 bases lying between them. In DNA, the CDR3 is TGCGCCAGCAGCCCAGGACGGTTTTCTAGCACAGATACGCAGTATTTT. As protein: CASSPGRFSSTDTQYF.

The V call is TRBV12-3 or TRBV12-4, the J call TRBJ1-1; unclear D gene. The CDR3 spans 12 residues. V lost 2 bases, J lost 4 bases, and 5 bases lay in between. CDR3 residues: CASSLTSTEAFF. In DNA form, the CDR3 reads TGTGCCAGCAGTTTAACGTCCACTGAAGCTTTCTTT.

This clone was recorded only once. The CDR3 DNA reads as TGTGCCAGCAGCCCGTTAAACTCTGGAAACACCATATATTTT. Its translation is CASSPLNSGNTIYF. V and J are TRBV14 and TRBJ1-3; D not certain. This CDR3 is 14 amino acids long. The germline V gene encodes CDR1 SGHDN and CDR2 FVKESK. The V end was cut by 4 bases, the J end by 0 bases, with 7 bases between.

The chain employs TRBV2 and TRBJ2-5, with D uncertain. V was clipped by 4 bases and J by 5 bases, with 8 bases between them. CDR3 size: 12 residues. The V gene's germline CDR1 is SNHLY and CDR2 FYNNEI. Here the CDR3 reads CASSVRPETQYF. CDR3 sequence (DNA): TGTGCCAGCAGTGTAAGGCCGGAGACCCAGTACTTC. Supplemented by reference TRBV2 and TRBJ2-5, the full variable domain reads EPEVTQTPSHQVTQMGQEVILRCVPISNHLYFYWYRQILGQKVEFLVSFYNNEISEKSEIFDDQFSVERPDGSNFTLKIRSTKLEDSAMYFCASSVRPETQYFGPGTRLLVL.

This sequence joins TRBV5-1 and TRBJ1-2; no firm D call. The germline CDR1 and CDR2 sequences are SGHRS and YFSETQ. CDR3 length: 12 amino acids. V was shortened by 2 bases and J by 8 bases, with 10 bases between the two germline ends. The CDR3 nucleotides are TGCGCCAGCAGCTTCCCAGGTAGCGGCTACACCTTC. Residues: CASSFPGSGYTF.

This clone was detected many times. V and J are TRBV13 and TRBJ1-1, with 7 bases matching TRBD1. V lost 7 bases, J lost 6 bases, and 8 bases stayed unmatched. This CDR3 is 13 amino acids long. The V gene's germline CDR1 is PRHDT and CDR2 FYEKMQ (reference sequence). CDR3 protein: CASTRQGSAEAFF. The CDR3 coding sequence is TGTGCCAGCACCCGACAGGGTAGCGCTGAAGCTTTCTTT.

The chain employs TRBV5-4 and TRBJ1-4, with 8 positions matching TRBD1. V was pared by 0 bases and J by 4 bases, with 5 bases of the junction left unmatched. This CDR3 region has 16 residues. Germline V gene lookup returns CDR1 SGHNT and CDR2 YYREEE (reference sequence). CDR3 bases: TGTGCCAGCAGCTTGGCCCCCAGGGGGCTTAATGAAAAACTGTTTTTT. Translating gives CASSLAPRGLNEKLFF. The variable domain in full, completed from reference TRBV5-4 and TRBJ1-4, reads ETGVTQSPTHLIKTRGQQVTLRCSSQSGHNTVSWYQQALGQGPQFIFQYYREEENGRGNFPPRFSGLQFPNYSSELNVNALELDDSALYLCASSLAPRGLNEKLFFGSGTQLSVL.

A single count supports this clone. This sequence joins TRBV6-1 and TRBJ1-1; tentatively, D is TRBD1 (5 bases). Trimming removed 2 bases from V and 7 bases from J, with 8 bases in between. This CDR3 contains 12 residues. CDR1 MNHNS and CDR2 SASEGT come from the germline V gene. The DNA for the CDR3 is TGTGCCAGCAGTGAACCACAGGTTGAAGCTTTCTTT. This codes for CASSEPQVEAFF.

V is TRBV7-9 and J is TRBJ2-1; the D gene could be TRBD1 or TRBD2 (6 bases each). The V end lost 5 bases, the J end lost 8 bases, and 13 bases lay between the germline ends. The length of the CDR3 is 13 residues. CDR1 is SEHNR and CDR2 is FQNEAQ in the germline V gene (reference sequence). The CDR3 sequence: CASSPRGPYEQFF. The CDR3 nucleotides read TGTGCCAGCAGCCCCCGGGGGCCCTATGAGCAGTTCTTC.

In this sample, this clone turned up once. The V gene is TRBV3-1 (or the pseudogene TRBV3-2), the J gene TRBJ1-2; possibly TRBD1 for D (5 bases). Deletions cut 1 base from V and 0 bases from J, with 9 bases between. This CDR3 has 15 residues. Germline V gene data show CDR1 as LGHDT and CDR2 as YNNKEL (reference sequence). The CDR3 protein is CASSQVRQTNYGYTF. Written as DNA, the CDR3 is TGTGCCAGCAGCCAAGTGAGACAGACTAACTATGGCTACACCTTC.

The rearrangement links TRBV5-1 to TRBJ1-1, with TRBD1 identical over 8 bases. Germline CDR1 reads SGHRS; CDR2 reads YFSETQ. The CDR3 extends over 14 amino acids. Trimming removed 0 bases from V and 5 bases from J; junction bases left unmatched: 3. The CDR3 protein is CASSLGDRKTEAFF. Written as DNA, the CDR3 is TGCGCCAGCAGCTTGGGGGACAGGAAAACTGAAGCTTTCTTT.

On this clone itself: At one boundary the junction diverges from the germline segment, which might be a read error. The chain uses TRBV30 and TRBJ2-7, with TRBD1 as a possible D gene (6 bases). Germline V gives CDR1 GTSNPN, CDR2 SVGIG (reference sequence). There are 15 residues in the CDR3. The CDR3 spells CAWSFRTAVSHEQYF. CDR3 coding DNA: TGTGCCTGGAGTTTCAGGACAGCGGTCTCCCACGAGCAGTACTTC. Based on the CDR3 plus reference TRBV30 and TRBJ2-7, the full variable domain is SQTIHQWPATLVQPVGSPLSLECTVEGTSNPNLYWYRQAAGRGLQLLFYSVGIGQISSEVPQNLSASRPQDRQFILSSKKLLLSDSGFYLCAWSFRTAVSHEQYFGPGTRLTVT.

CDR3 in amino acids: CASRIGLAGDEQYF. The CDR3 nucleotides read TGTGCCAGCAGAATAGGACTAGCGGGAGACGAGCAGTACTTC. The J gene is TRBJ2-7, the V gene TRBV21-1; TRBD2, the D gene given by the table, was not confirmed from the DNA. TRBV21-1 is designated a pseudogene. The CDR3 has 14 amino acids.

This sequence joins TRBV7-9 and TRBJ2-1, with D possibly being TRBD2 (5 bases). Per germline, CDR1 SEHNR and CDR2 FQNEAQ (reference sequence). Trimming left V 5 bases short and J 8 bases short, with 28 bases between. There are 18 residues in the CDR3. The CDR3 loop is CASSLITTSSSLGDEQFF. The CDR3, as DNA: TGTGCCAGCAGCCTAATCACCACGAGCTCGAGCCTCGGGGATGAGCAGTTCTTC.

The rearrangement uses TRBV11-2 and TRBJ2-5; D tentatively fits TRBD1 or TRBD2 (5 bases each). The germline V gene encodes CDR1 SGHAT and CDR2 FQNNGV. This CDR3 contains 15 residues. The ends were cut back, 6 bases at V and 5 bases at J, with 19 bases in the middle. The CDR3 spells CASSRGFEDRETQYF. The CDR3 DNA reads TGTGCCAGCAGTCGGGGCTTTGAGGATAGGGAGACCCAGTACTTC.

This chain uses TRBV19 with TRBJ2-1, with D unresolved. The CDR3 is 11 residues long. Germline lookup yields CDR1 LNHDA and CDR2 SQIVND (reference sequence). V was trimmed by 4 bases and J by 4 bases, leaving 2 bases between them. CDR3 bases: TGTGCCAGTAGTAGGTACAATGAGCAGTTCTTC. Protein sequence: CASSRYNEQFF.